The rows below give T cell receptor beta chains drawn from one sample of a study of blood T cell repertoires in COVID-19. The assay was immunoSEQ multiplex PCR, and TCRdb's table has in-frame clones only and misses some. The table records about 220,000 clones, roughly 84% of them present only once. Sequencing input: peripheral blood. The receptors originated from a man between 40 and 49 years old with active or convalescent COVID-19. Each CDR3 is given with its conserved first and last residue. Fields, in order: D gene, V gene, J gene, clone size, CDR3 protein, CDR3 DNA. The D gene is left open where the match is weak. The listing skips clone size in some rows; elsewhere it reads once, few, many or a size class.

-	TRBV27	TRBJ2-7	-	CASSFAETYEQYF	TGTGCCAGCAGTTTTGCGGAGACCTACGAGCAGTACTTC
TRBD2	TRBV6-5	TRBJ2-7	once	CASGSAGDRHEQYF	TGTGCGTCGGGGTCAGCGGGAGATCGCCACGAGCAGTACTTC
TRBD1	TRBV7-6	TRBJ2-2	-	CASSQRDRADTGELFF	TGTGCCAGCAGCCAAAGGGACAGGGCAGACACCGGGGAGCTGTTTTTT
-	TRBV10-3	TRBJ2-4	-	CAISESVIRNLNIQYF	TGTGCCATCAGTGAGTCGGTCATCAGGAACTTAAACATTCAGTACTTC
TRBD1	TRBV28	TRBJ2-7	-	CASQMDRGLIEQYF	TGTGCCAGCCAGATGGACAGGGGGCTCATCGAGCAGTACTTC
TRBD1	TRBV28	TRBJ1-2	once	CASSSPVWDRASVDTF	TGTGCCAGCAGTTCGCCTGTTTGGGACAGGGCTTCTGTGGACACCTTC
TRBD2	TRBV6-2/TRBV6-3	TRBJ2-3	-	CASSYPSGSVADTQYF	TGTGCCAGCAGTTACCCTAGCGGGAGCGTCGCAGATACGCAGTATTTT
-	TRBV18	TRBJ2-1	-	CASSPSSVLNEQFF	TGTGCCAGCTCACCCTCTAGCGTTCTGAATGAGCAGTTCTTC
TRBD2	TRBV10-3	TRBJ2-1	-	CAISESGGTSRYNEQFF	TGTGCCATCAGTGAGTCGGGGGGGACTAGTCGCTACAATGAGCAGTTCTTC
TRBD1	TRBV24-1	TRBJ2-3	once	CATSSGQGVPDTQYF	TGTGCCACCAGCTCGGGACAGGGAGTACCAGATACGCAGTATTTT
-	TRBV5-6	TRBJ1-5	-	CASRQIQSNQPQHF	TGTGCCAGCAGACAGATTCAGAGCAATCAGCCCCAGCATTTT
-	TRBV11-1	TRBJ1-1	-	CASSPLLQGRDTEAFF	TGTGCCAGCAGCCCTCTCTTACAGGGTAGGGACACTGAAGCTTTCTTT
TRBD1	TRBV28	TRBJ2-2	many	CASSLLIRTGTAGELFF	TGTGCCAGCAGTTTATTAATCCGGACAGGGACCGCCGGGGAGCTGTTTTTT
-	TRBV5-5	TRBJ1-1	-	CASSSLGRGWGTEAFF	TGTGCCAGCAGCTCCCTCGGCCGGGGTTGGGGCACTGAAGCTTTCTTT
-	TRBV28	TRBJ1-6	-	CASTSGSSYNSPLHF	TGTGCCAGCACCTCCGGGAGCTCCTATAATTCACCCCTCCACTTT
-	TRBV18	TRBJ2-7	-	CASSPLQGRASYEQYF	TGTGCCAGCTCACCGCTCCAGGGGAGAGCGTCCTACGAGCAGTACTTC
-	TRBV5-8	TRBJ1-4	-	CASSSGWGGNEKLFF	TGTGCCAGCAGCTCCGGTTGGGGCGGTAATGAAAAACTGTTTTTT
-	TRBV19	TRBJ2-1	-	CASSLTTYNEQFF	TGTGCCAGTAGTCTCACTACCTACAATGAGCAGTTCTTC
TRBD1	TRBV29-1	TRBJ2-1	-	CSVVSGQGSRSSYNEQFF	TGCAGCGTTGTATCGGGACAGGGGTCCCGGAGCTCCTACAATGAGCAGTTCTTC
-	TRBV2	TRBJ2-5	-	CASSDHVAAGLMETQYF	TGTGCCAGCAGTGATCACGTGGCGGCGGGTTTGATGGAGACCCAGTACTTC
-	TRBV5-1	TRBJ1-1	-	CASRYGGSNTEAFF	TGCGCCAGCAGGTACGGGGGTTCGAACACTGAAGCTTTCTTT
TRBD1	TRBV6-1	TRBJ1-6	-	CASSDSGGFYNSPLHF	TGTGCCAGCAGTGATTCAGGGGGATTCTATAATTCACCCCTCCACTTT
TRBD2	TRBV2	TRBJ2-7	-	CASRSSGGAYEQYF	TGTGCCAGCAGGTCTAGCGGGGGGGCCTACGAGCAGTACTTC
-	TRBV2	TRBJ1-3	-	CASSEARGAAGNTIYF	TGTGCCAGCAGTGAAGCACGGGGGGCTGCGGGAAACACCATATATTTT
TRBD2	TRBV5-1	TRBJ2-1	-	CASSPFGGVAGEGYNEQFF	TGCGCCAGCAGCCCATTTGGCGGGGTAGCGGGAGAGGGTTACAATGAGCAGTTCTTC
TRBD2	TRBV6-6	TRBJ2-3	-	CASSLGGRASDTQYF	TGTGCCAGCAGCTTAGGCGGGAGGGCCTCAGATACGCAGTATTTT
-	TRBV3-1/TRBV3-2	TRBJ1-3	once	CASSQTVDTIYF	TGTGCCAGCAGCCAAACTGTTGACACCATATATTTT
TRBD1	TRBV29-1	TRBJ2-1	-	CSVSLLVRGSYNEQFF	TGCAGCGTTTCTCTGTTGGTCAGGGGGTCCTACAATGAGCAGTTCTTC
TRBD1	TRBV5-5	TRBJ2-7	-	CASSTGTGSYEQYF	TGTGCCAGCAGCACCGGGACAGGATCCTACGAGCAGTACTTC
-	TRBV9	TRBJ2-7	-	CASSAAQGISDEQYF	TGTGCCAGCAGCGCCGCACAGGGTATTAGCGACGAGCAGTACTTC
-	TRBV20-1	TRBJ2-7	-	CSASGGYEQYF	TGCAGTGCTAGCGGGGGCTACGAGCAGTACTTC
-	TRBV10-1	TRBJ2-7	-	CASSSSGVAYEQYF	-
-	TRBV28	TRBJ1-2	-	CASSTLEDNYGYTF	TGTGCCAGCAGCACCCTGGAGGACAACTATGGCTACACCTTC
-	TRBV4-1	TRBJ1-2	-	CASSQGGTYGYTF	TGCGCCAGCAGCCAAGGAGGAACCTATGGCTACACCTTC
-	TRBV7-9	TRBJ2-3	few	CASSLGSGIGTDTQYF	TGTGCCAGCAGCTTGGGTAGCGGAATCGGCACAGATACGCAGTATTTT
-	TRBV27	TRBJ1-3	-	CASSFRGTGNTIYF	TGTGCCAGCAGTTTTAGAGGTACTGGAAACACCATATATTTT